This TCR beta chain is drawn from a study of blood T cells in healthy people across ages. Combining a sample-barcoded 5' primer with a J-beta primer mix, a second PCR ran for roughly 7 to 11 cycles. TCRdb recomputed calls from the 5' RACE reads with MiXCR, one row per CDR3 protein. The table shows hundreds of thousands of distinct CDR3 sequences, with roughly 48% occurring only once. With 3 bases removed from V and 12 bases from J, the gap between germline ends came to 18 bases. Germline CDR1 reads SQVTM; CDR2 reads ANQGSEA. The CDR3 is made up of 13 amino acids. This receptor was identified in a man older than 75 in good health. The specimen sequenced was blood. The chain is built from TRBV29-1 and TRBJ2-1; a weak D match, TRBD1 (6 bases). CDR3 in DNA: TGCAGCGTTGATAGAGGGACAATGACGGGGCAGTTCTTC. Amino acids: CSVDRGTMTGQFF.